This T cell receptor beta chain emerged from a study of glioma-infiltrating T cells after dendritic cell vaccination. Across the whole study: Samples are from glioblastoma patients in Phase I and II dendritic cell vaccine trials.

After removal of 3 bases from V and 2 bases from J, the junction contained 3 bases not matched to a gene. From germline, CDR1 is LNHDA and CDR2 SQIVND (reference sequence). CDR3 size: 14 residues. As to time point: after dendritic cell vaccination, including at tumor progression/relapse. Only patients with spare fresh-frozen tumor and over two years of follow-up were included. All glioblastoma patients lacked an isocitrate dehydrogenase mutation. The PCR used 60 V beta and 13 J beta primers. The method was immunoSEQ multiplex PCR; TCRdb's version includes in-frame clones alone and lacks a portion of them. The table records fewer than 90,000 clones, roughly 87% of them present only once.

The TCR comes from a human donor with glioblastoma. Sample: blood, taken after dendritic cell vaccination. This chain uses TRBV19 with TRBJ1-2; TRBD1 agrees at 7 bases. The CDR3 sequence is CASSMKGANYGYTF. In nucleotides, the CDR3 is TGTGCCAGTAGTATGAAGGGGGCGAACTATGGCTACACCTTC.